This TCR beta chain was captured in a study of control samples from healthy donors and cancer patients. Assay used: immunoSEQ multiplex PCR; TCRdb lists only in-frame clones, some missing. The repertoire holds 110,000 to 150,000 clones, with 85% to 95% as singletons. CDR1 and CDR2 from the germline V gene are SGHDT and YYEEEE. CDR3 length equals 16 residues. V shed 2 bases, J shed 1 base, and the junction held 8 bases outside the gene matches. Sequencing was performed on blood. This chain uses TRBV5-6 with TRBJ1-1; 7 nucleotides match TRBD1. This TCR was recovered from a man aged 35 to 55 in good health. The CDR3 DNA is TGTGCCAGCAGCTTCCCTCCCGGGACAGCGAACACTGAAGCTTTCTTT. Its translation is CASSFPPGTANTEAFF.